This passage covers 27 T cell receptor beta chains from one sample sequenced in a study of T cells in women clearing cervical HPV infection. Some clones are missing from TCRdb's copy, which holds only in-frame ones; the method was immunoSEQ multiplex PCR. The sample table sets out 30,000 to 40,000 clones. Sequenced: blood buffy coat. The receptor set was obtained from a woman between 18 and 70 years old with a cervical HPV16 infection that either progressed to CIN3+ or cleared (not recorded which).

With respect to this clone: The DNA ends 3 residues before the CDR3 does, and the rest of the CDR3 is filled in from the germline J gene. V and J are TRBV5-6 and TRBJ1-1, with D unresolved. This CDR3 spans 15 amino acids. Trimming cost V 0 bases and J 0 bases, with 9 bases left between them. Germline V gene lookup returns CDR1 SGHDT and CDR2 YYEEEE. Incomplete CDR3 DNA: TGTGCCAGCAGCTTGGTGCCGGGTTTGAACACTGAA. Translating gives CASSLVPGLNTE. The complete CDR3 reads CASSLVPGLNTEAFF.

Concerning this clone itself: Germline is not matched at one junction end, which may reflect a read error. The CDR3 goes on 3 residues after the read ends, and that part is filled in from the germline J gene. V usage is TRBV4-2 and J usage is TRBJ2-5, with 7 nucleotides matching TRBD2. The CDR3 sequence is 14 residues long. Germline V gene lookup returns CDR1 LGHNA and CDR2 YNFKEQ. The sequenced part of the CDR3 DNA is TGCGCCAGCAGCCAAGTGGGGACTAAAGAGACC. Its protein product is CASSQVGTKET. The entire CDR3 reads CASSQVGTKETQYF.

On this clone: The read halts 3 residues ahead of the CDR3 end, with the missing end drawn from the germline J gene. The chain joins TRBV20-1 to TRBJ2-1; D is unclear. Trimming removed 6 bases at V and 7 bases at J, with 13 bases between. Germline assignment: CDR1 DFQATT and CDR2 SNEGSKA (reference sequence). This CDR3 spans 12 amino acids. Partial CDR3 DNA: TGCAGTGCCACCCCGCCTACGAATGAG. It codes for CSATPPTNE. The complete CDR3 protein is CSATPPTNEQFF.

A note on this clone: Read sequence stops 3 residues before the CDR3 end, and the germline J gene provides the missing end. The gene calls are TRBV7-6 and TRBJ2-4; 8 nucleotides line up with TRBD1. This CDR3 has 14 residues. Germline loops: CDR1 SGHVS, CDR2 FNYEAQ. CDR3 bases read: TGTGCCAGCAGCTTAGGGGACAGGTCGGTTGGT. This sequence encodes CASSLGDRSVG. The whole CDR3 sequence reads CASSLGDRSVGQYF.

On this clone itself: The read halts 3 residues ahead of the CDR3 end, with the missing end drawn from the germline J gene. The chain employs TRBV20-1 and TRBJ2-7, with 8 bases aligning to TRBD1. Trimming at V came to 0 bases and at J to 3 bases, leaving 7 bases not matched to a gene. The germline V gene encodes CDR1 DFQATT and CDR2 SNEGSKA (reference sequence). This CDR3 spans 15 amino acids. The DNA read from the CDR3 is TGCAGTGCTAGAGATTCGGACAGGGATTACTACGAG. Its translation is CSARDSDRDYYE. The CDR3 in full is CSARDSDRDYYEQYF.

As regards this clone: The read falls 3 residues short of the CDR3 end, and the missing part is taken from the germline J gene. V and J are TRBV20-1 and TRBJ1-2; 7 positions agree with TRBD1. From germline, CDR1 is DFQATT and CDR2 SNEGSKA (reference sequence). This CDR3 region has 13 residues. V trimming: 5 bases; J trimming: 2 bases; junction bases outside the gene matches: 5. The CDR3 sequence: CSADTGVNYGYTF. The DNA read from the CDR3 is TGCAGTGCTGACACAGGGGTCAACTATGGC.

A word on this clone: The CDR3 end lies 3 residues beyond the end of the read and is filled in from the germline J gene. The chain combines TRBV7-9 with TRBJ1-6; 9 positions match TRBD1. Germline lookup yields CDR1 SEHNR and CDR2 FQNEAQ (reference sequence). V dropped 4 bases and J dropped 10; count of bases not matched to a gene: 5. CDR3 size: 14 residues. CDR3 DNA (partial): TGTGCCAGCAGCTCCGGACAGGGGAGGTCACCC. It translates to CASSSGQGRSP. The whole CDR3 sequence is CASSSGQGRSPLHF.

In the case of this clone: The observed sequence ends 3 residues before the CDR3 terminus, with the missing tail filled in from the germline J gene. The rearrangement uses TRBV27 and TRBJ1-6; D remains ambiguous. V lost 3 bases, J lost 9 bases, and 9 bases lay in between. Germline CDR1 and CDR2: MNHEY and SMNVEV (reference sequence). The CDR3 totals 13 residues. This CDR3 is CASSFGPPSPLHF. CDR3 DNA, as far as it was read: TGTGCCAGCAGTTTCGGTCCACCTTCACCC.

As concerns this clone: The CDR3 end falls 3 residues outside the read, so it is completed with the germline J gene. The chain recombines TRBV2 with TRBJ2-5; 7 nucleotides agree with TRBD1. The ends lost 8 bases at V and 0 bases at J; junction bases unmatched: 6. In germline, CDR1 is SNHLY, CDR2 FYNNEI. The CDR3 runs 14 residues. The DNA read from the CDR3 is TGTGCCAGCGGTTACAGGGGTCACCAAGAGACC. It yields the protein CASGYRGHQET. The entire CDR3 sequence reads CASGYRGHQETQYF.

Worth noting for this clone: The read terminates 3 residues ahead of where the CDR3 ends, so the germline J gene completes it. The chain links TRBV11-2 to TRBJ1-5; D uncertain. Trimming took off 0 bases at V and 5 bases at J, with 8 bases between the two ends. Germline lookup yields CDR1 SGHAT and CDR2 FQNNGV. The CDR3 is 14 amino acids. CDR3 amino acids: CASSLDHTDQPQHF. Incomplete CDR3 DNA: TGTGCCAGCAGCTTAGATCACACAGATCAGCCC.

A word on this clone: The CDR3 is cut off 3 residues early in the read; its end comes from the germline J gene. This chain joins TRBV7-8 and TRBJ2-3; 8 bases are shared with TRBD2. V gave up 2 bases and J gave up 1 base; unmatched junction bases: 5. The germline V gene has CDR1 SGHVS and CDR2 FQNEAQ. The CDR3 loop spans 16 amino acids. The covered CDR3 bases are TGTGCCAGCAGCTTACTCGGGGGGGGTGGCACAGATACG. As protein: CASSLLGGGGTDT. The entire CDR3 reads CASSLLGGGGTDTQYF.

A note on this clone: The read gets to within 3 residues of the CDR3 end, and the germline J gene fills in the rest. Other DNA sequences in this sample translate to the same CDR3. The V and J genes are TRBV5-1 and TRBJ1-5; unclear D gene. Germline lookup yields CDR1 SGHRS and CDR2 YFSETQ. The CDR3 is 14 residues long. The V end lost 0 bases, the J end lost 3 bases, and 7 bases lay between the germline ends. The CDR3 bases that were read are TGCGCCAGCAGCTTGGAAGGTAACAATCAGCCC. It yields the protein CASSLEGNNQP. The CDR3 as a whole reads CASSLEGNNQPQHF.

CDR3 in amino acids: CSANAAPYTDTQYF. The CDR3 bases that were read are TGCAGTGCCAACGCGGCTCCATACACAGATACG. The V gene is TRBV20-1, the J gene TRBJ2-3; D remains unclear. The read halts 3 residues ahead of the CDR3 end, with the missing end drawn from the germline J gene. Trimming removed 6 bases from V and 2 bases from J, with 15 bases in between. Germline CDR1 DFQATT, CDR2 SNEGSKA (reference sequence). The CDR3 runs to 14 residues.

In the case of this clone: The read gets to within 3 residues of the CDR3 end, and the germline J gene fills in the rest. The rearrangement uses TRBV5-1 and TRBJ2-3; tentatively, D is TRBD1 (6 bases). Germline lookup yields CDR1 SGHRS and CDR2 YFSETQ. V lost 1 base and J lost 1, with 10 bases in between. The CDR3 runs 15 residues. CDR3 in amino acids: CASSLLGAGTDTQYF. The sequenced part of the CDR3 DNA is TGCGCCAGCAGCTTGTTGGGGGCCGGCACAGATACG.

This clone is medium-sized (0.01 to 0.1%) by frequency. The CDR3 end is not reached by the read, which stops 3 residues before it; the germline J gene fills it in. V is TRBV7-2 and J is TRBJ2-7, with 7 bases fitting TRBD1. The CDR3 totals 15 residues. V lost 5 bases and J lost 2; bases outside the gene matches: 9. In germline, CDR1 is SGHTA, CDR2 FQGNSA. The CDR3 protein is CASSTHWTGTYEQYF. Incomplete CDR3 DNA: TGTGCCAGCAGCACGCATTGGACAGGTACCTACGAG.

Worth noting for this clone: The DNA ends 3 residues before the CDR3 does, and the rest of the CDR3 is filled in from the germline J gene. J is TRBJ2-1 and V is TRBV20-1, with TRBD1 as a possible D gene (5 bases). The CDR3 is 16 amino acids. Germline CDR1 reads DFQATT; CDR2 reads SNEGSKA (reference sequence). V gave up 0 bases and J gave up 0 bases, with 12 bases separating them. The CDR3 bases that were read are TGCAGTGCTAGAGACCCGAGACAGAGCTCCTACAATGAG. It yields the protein CSARDPRQSSYNE. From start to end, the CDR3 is CSARDPRQSSYNEQFF.

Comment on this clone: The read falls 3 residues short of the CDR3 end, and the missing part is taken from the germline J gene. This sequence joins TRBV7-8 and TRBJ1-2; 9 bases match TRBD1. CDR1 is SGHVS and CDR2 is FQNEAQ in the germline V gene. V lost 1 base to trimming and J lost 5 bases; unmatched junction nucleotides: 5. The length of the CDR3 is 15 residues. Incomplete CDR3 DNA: TGTGCCAGCAGCTTAGACCGGACAGGGGCGTATGGC. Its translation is CASSLDRTGAYG. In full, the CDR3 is CASSLDRTGAYGYTF.

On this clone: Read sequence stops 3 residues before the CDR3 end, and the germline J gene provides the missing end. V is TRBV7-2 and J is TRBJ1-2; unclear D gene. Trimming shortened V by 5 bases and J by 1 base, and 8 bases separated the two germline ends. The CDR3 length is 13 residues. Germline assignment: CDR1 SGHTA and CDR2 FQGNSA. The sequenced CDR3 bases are TGTGCCAGCAGCCCGACAAGTAACTATGGC. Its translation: CASSPTSNYG. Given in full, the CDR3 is CASSPTSNYGYTF.

CDR3 sequence reads: CASSDGTKTSYEQYF. The CDR3 bases that were read are TGTGCCAGCAGTGATGGGACAAAGACCTCCTACGAG. The genes are TRBV6-1 and TRBJ2-7; a possible D gene is TRBD1 (6 bases). The CDR3 end falls 3 residues outside the read, so it is completed with the germline J gene. Germline loops: CDR1 MNHNS, CDR2 SASEGT. The CDR3 loop spans 15 amino acids. V gave up 3 bases and J gave up 0 bases, with 12 bases separating them.

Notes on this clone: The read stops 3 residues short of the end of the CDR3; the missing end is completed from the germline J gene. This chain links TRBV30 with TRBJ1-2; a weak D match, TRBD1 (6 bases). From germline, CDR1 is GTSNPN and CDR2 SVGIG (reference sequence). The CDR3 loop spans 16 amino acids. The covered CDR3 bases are TGTGCCTGGAGTTCACTGGGGGGGGGCTTCACAGATACC. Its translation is CAWSSLGGGFTDT. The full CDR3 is CAWSSLGGGFTDTYTF.

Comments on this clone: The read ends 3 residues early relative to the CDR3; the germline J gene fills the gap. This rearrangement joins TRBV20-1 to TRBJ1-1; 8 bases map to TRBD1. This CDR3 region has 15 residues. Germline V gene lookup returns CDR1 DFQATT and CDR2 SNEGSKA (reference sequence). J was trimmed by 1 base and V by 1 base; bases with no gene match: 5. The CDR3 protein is CSARARDRPNTEAFF. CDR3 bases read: TGCAGTGCTAGAGCTCGGGACAGGCCGAACACTGAA.

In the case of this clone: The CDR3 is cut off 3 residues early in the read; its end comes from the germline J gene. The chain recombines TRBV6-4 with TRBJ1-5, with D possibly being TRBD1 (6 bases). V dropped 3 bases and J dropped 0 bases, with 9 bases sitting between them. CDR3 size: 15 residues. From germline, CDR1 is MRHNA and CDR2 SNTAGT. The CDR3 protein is CASSEDSGSNQPQHF. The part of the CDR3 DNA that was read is TGTGCCAGCAGTGAGGACAGTGGTAGCAATCAGCCC.

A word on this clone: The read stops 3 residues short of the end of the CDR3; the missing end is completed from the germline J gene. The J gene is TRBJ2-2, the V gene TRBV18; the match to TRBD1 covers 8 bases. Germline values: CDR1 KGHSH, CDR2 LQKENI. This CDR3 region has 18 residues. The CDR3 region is CASSPNEARGPWVEKLFF. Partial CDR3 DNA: TGTGCCAGCTCACCAAATGAGGCCAGGGGGCCGTGGGTTGAAAAG.

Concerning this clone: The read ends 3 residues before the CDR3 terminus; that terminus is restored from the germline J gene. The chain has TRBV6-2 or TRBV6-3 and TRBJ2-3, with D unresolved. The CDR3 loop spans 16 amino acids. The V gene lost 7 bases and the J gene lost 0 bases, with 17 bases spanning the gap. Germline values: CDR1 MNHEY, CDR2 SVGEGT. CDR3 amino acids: CASKTSLQRSTDTQYF. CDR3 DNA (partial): TGTGCCAGCAAAACCTCACTCCAACGGAGCACAGATACG.

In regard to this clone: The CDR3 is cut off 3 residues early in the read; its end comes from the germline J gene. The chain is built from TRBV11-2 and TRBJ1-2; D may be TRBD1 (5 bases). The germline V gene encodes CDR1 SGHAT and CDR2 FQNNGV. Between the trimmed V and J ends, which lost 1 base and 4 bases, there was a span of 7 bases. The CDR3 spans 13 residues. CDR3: CASSLVQVYGYTF. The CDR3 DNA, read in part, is TGTGCCAGCAGCTTAGTACAGGTCTATGGC. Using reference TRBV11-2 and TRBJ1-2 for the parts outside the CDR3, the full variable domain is EAGVAQSPRYKIIEKRQSVAFWCNPISGHATLYWYQQILGQGPKLLIQFQNNGVVDDSQLPKDRFSAERLKGVDSTLKIQPAKLEDSAVYLCASSLVQVYGYTFGSGTRLTVV.

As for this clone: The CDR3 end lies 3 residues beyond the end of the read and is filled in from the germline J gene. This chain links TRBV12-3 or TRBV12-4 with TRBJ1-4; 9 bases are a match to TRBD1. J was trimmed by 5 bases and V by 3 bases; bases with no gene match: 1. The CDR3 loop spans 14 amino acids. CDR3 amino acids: CASSFGTGNEKLFF. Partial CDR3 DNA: TGTGCCAGCAGTTTTGGGACAGGGAATGAAAAA.

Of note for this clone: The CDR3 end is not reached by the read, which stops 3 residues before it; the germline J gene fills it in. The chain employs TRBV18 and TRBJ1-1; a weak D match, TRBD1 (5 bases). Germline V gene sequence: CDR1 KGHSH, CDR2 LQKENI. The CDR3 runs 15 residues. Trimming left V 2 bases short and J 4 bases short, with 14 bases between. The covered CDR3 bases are TGTGCCAGCTCACCATATAACAGGCCCTCCACTGAA. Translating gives CASSPYNRPSTE. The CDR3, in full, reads CASSPYNRPSTEAFF.